A selection of T cell receptor beta chains follows, all from one sample in a study of tumor-infiltrating lymphocytes in localized non-small cell lung cancer. Produced via immunoSEQ multiplex PCR; TCRdb's table is partial and in-frame only. The data contain approximately 12,000 clones, less than 80% of them singletons. The sequencing sample was made of uninvolved lung tissue not adjacent to the tumor. These receptors all come from a human donor with non-small cell lung cancer. Both conserved end residues are part of each CDR3. D genes are given only for firm matches. Part of the rows lack a size; the others show once, few, many or a class for expanded clones.

>TRBV11-2|NA|TRBJ1-2|TRBD1
TGTGCCAGCAGCCAAGGACAGGGCTACTATGGCTACACCTTC
CASSQGQGYYGYTF
>TRBV10-3|NA|TRBJ2-7|NA
TGTGCCAGCAGCCCCCGGCAGGGGTGGACCTACGAGCAGTACTTC
CASSPRQGWTYEQYF
>TRBV12-5|medium-sized|TRBJ1-2|NA
TGTGCTAGTGGTCATAAAGGGGATCGGACCTTC
CASGHKGDRTF
>TRBV11-2|NA|TRBJ2-3|NA
TGTGCCAGCAGCTTAGTATTAGATACGCAGTATTTT
CASSLVLDTQYF
>TRBV19|NA|TRBJ2-1|TRBD2
TGTGCCAGTAGTATAGATCGGACTAGCGGGGAATATTACAATGAGCAGTTCTTC
CASSIDRTSGEYYNEQFF
>TRBV5-1|NA|TRBJ2-5|TRBD1
TGCGCCAGCAGAACGGGACAGGTCCAAGAGACCCAGTACTTC
CASRTGQVQETQYF
>TRBV4-2|NA|TRBJ2-7|TRBD2
TGTGCCAGCAGCCAAGGTTACGCTAGCGGGGTCTACGAGCAGTACTTC
CASSQGYASGVYEQYF
>TRBV10-2|large|TRBJ2-1|TRBD2
TGCGCCAGCGGGGGCTGGGGGCGGGAGGGCGTTAATGAGCAGTTCTTC
CASGGWGREGVNEQFF
>TRBV19|NA|TRBJ2-2|TRBD1
TGTGCCAGTAGTATTGGGACAGGGGGCGCGGACGGGGAGCTGTTTTTT
CASSIGTGGADGELFF
>TRBV2|once|TRBJ1-4|NA
TGTGCCAGCAGTGGAGAAGGGCGGAAACTGTTTTTT
CASSGEGRKLFF
>TRBV28|large|TRBJ2-1|TRBD2
TGTGCCAGCAGTATAGCGGGACAACCATACAATGAGCAGTTCTTC
CASSIAGQPYNEQFF
>TRBV4-3|NA|TRBJ1-2|NA
TGCGCCAGCAGCCAAGTACTTGGGGGGCGGGGTGGCTACACCTTC
CASSQVLGGRGGYTF
>TRBV7-2|NA|TRBJ1-1|TRBD1
TGTGCCAGCAGCCCGCTTCCAGGGGGGACTGAAGCTTTCTTT
CASSPLPGGTEAFF
>TRBV7-9|few|TRBJ2-5|NA
TGTGCCAGCAGTGACGACATACAAGAGACCCAGTACTTC
CASSDDIQETQYF
>TRBV19|few|TRBJ2-5|NA
TGTGCCAGTAGTATACGGATGCAAGAGACCCAGTACTTC
CASSIRMQETQYF
>TRBV7-2|NA|TRBJ2-7|NA
TGTGCCAGCAGCTTAAAGTGGGGGGGCGGGTACGAGCAGTACTTC
CASSLKWGGGYEQYF
>TRBV19|NA|TRBJ2-2|TRBD2
TGTGCCAGTAGTATGGTAGCGGGAAGGTCCACCGGGGAGCTGTTTTTT
CASSMVAGRSTGELFF
>TRBV6-6|NA|TRBJ1-6|NA
TGTGCCAGCAGTCCCCGCAGTTATAATTCACCCCTCCACTTT
CASSPRSYNSPLHF
>TRBV4-1|NA|TRBJ2-7|TRBD1
TGCGCCAGCAGCCCCCGGACAGGTTGGTACGAGCAGTACTTC
CASSPRTGWYEQYF
>TRBV20-1|NA|TRBJ1-2|NA
TGCAGTGCTTCGGAGAACTATGGCTACACCTTC
CSASENYGYTF
>TRBV5-1|NA|TRBJ1-1|NA
TGCGCCAGCAGCTCCGGGCAGGGGACTGAAGCTTTCTTT
CASSSGQGTEAFF
>TRBV7-9|NA|TRBJ2-7|TRBD1
TGTGCCAGCAGCTGGGGGCTGGGGACAGGGATAACCGAGCAGTACTTC
CASSWGLGTGITEQYF
>TRBV15|NA|TRBJ2-7|NA
TGTGCCACCAGCAGAGACAGAAGCTCCTACGAGCAGTACTTC
CATSRDRSSYEQYF
>TRBV11-3|NA|TRBJ2-7|TRBD2
TGTGCCAGCAGCTTAGTAGTGACTAGCGGGAGCCAGGCCTACGAGCAGTACTTC
CASSLVVTSGSQAYEQYF
>TRBV5-1|NA|TRBJ2-1|TRBD2
TGCGCCAGCAGCTTAAAACTAGCGGGGGGCAATGAGCAGTTCTTC
CASSLKLAGGNEQFF
>TRBV29-1|once|TRBJ1-1|NA
TGCAGCGTTGAACGGGGCCCTATGAACACTGAAGCTTTCTTT
CSVERGPMNTEAFF
>TRBV9|NA|TRBJ2-1|NA
TGTGCCAGCAGTGGGACTCAACACAATGAGCAGTTCTTC
CASSGTQHNEQFF
>TRBV5-1|few|TRBJ2-5|TRBD2
TGCGCCAGCAGCTTGGGCCAACTAGCGGGGGGCCAAGAGACCCAGTACTTC
CASSLGQLAGGQETQYF
>TRBV6-6|large|TRBJ1-1|NA
TGTGCCAGCAGCAAAGGGGGGGGGCCGGGAAACACTGAAGCTTTCTTT
CASSKGGGPGNTEAFF
>TRBV6-5|NA|TRBJ2-1|NA
TGTGCCAGCAGTCTGGGGGCCGGGGTTAATAATGAGCAGTTCTTC
CASSLGAGVNNEQFF
>TRBV19|NA|TRBJ2-7|TRBD2
TGTGCCAGTAGTATAGCTATGACTAGCGGGAACTCCTACGAGCAGTACTTC
CASSIAMTSGNSYEQYF
>TRBV28|NA|TRBJ1-1|NA
TGTGCCAGCAGGGACACAGGAATGAACACTGAAGCTTTCTTT
CASRDTGMNTEAFF
>TRBV30|NA|TRBJ2-3|NA
TGTGCCTGGAGCCTACAGAGCCCTAGCACAGATACGCAGTATTTT
CAWSLQSPSTDTQYF
>TRBV25-1|NA|TRBJ2-1|TRBD2
TGTGCCAGCAGTGAATGGGGGGGTTTATACAATGAGCAGTTCTTC
CASSEWGGLYNEQFF
>TRBV10-3|NA|TRBJ2-3|NA
TGTGCCAGCAGAAGAGGCGGGCCCACAGATACGCAGTATTTT
CASRRGGPTDTQYF
>TRBV13|NA|TRBJ2-7|NA
TGTGCCAGCAGCCTGGGCCCAAGCGAGCAGTACTTC
CASSLGPSEQYF
>TRBV19|NA|TRBJ2-3|TRBD2
TGTGCCAGTAGTACACGAGCGGGAGGGCCGATAGATACGCAGTATTTT
CASSTRAGGPIDTQYF
>TRBV5-1|NA|TRBJ2-2|NA
TGCGCCAGCAGCTTGGTGGGAGGAGGCACCGGGGAGCTGTTTTTT
CASSLVGGGTGELFF
>TRBV7-2|few|TRBJ2-1|TRBD2
TGTGCCAGCAGCTCGACCGGGACTAACTACAATGAGCAGTTCTTC
CASSSTGTNYNEQFF
>TRBV6-5|few|TRBJ1-1|NA
TGTGCCAGCAGCCTGGCGCAAATCAGGGGCACTGAAGCTTTCTTT
CASSLAQIRGTEAFF
>TRBV30|NA|TRBJ1-1|NA
TGTGCCTGGAGTGCCCCCCTTGGTGGGAGTTCTGAAGCTTTCTTT
CAWSAPLGGSSEAFF
>TRBV30|NA|TRBJ1-2|NA
TGTGCCTGGAGTGTTTTCAGCTTTTATGGCTACACCTTC
CAWSVFSFYGYTF